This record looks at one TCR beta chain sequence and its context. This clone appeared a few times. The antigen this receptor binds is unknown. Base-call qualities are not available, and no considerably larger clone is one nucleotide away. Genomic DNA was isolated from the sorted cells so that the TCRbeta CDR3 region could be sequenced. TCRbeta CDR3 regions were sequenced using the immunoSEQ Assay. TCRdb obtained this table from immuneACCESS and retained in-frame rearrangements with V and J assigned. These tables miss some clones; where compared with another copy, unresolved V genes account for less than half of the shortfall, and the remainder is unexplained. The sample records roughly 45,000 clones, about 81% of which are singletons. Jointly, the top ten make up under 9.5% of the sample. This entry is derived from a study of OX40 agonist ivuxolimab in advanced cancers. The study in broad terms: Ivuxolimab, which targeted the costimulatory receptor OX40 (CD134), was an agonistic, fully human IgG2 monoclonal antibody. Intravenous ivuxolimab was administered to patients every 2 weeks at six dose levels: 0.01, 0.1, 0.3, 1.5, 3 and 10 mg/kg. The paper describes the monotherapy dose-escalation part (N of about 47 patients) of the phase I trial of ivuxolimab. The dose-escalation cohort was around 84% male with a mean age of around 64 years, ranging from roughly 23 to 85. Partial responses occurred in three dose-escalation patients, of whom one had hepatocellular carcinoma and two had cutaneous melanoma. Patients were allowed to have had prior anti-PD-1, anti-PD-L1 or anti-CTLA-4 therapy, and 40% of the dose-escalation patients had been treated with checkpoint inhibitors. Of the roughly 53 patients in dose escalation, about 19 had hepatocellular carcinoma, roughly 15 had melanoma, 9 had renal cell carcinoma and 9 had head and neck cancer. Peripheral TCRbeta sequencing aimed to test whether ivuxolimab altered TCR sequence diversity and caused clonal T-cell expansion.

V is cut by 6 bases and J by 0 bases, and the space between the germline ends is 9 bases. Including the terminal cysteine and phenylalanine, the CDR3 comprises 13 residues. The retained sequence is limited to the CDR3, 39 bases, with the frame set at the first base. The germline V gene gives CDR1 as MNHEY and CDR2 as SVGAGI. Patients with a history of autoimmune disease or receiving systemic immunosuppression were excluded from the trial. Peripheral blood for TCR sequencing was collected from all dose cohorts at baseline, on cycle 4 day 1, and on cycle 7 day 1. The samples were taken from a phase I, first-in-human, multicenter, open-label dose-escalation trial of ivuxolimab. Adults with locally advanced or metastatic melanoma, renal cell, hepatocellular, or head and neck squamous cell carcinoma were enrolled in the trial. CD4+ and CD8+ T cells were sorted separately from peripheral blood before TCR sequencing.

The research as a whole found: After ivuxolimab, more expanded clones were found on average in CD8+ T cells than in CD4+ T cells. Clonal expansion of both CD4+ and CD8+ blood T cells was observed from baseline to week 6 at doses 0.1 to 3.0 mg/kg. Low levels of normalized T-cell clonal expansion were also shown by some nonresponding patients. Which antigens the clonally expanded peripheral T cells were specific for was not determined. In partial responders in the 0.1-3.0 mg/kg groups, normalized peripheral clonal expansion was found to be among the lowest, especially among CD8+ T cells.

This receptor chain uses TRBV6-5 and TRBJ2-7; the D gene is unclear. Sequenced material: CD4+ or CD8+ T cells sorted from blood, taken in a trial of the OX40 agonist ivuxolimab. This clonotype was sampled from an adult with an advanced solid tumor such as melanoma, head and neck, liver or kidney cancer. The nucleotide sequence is TGTGCCAGCAGCCCGGTCGGCTCCTACGAGCAGTACTTC. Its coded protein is CASSPVGSYEQYF.